What follows describes a single T cell receptor (beta chain). Its antigen is unidentified. The CDR3 has 13 residues. The germline CDR1 and CDR2 sequences are SGHTA and FQGTGA. V shed 4 bases and J 4 bases; nucleotides not matched to a gene: 3. The sample is drawn from a study of cytomegalovirus exposure and HLA in healthy donors. PCR primers comprised 60 Vbeta and 13 Jbeta primers. Measured with immunoSEQ multiplex PCR; TCRdb has only the in-frame clones, and not every one. The sample holds around 140,000 clones; approximately 80% are singletons and the top ten take 13%. Study conclusions and caveats: Reports state that TCR beta sequences accurately predicted most subjects' HLA-A and HLA-B alleles.

Sequenced sample: PBMCs. The receptor was derived from a man in his forties in good health and CMV-seropositive. V usage is TRBV7-3 and J usage is TRBJ2-7, with 8 bases identical to TRBD2. DNA for the CDR3: TGTGCCAGCAGCTATTCGGGGGGGTACGAGCAGTACTTC. It specifies CASSYSGGYEQYF.